This T cell receptor (beta chain) originates from a study of T cells in Graves' hyperthyroidism and ophthalmopathy (dated by TCRdb to the late 2010s). For the wider study: Peripheral blood samples were taken at the time of initial diagnosis, prior to any treatment. TCR V-J signatures able to tell the groups apart were searched for in a discovery cohort of 90 to 100 patients, of whom around 42 had Graves' ophthalmopathy and 55 to 60 had stable Graves' hyperthyroidism. Whether ophthalmopathy could be predicted prospectively was tested in an independent validation cohort made up of about 18 hyperthyroidism patients plus 17 patients who later progressed to ophthalmopathy. For training and testing, the 100 or so patients in the discovery cohort were randomly divided in a 7:3 ratio. Thyroid tissue and blood T-cell repertoires from about six Graves' hyperthyroidism patients were also compared in the study. Following sampling, methimazole starting at 30 mg daily was given to hyperthyroidism patients, and high-dose intravenous methylprednisolone was given to ophthalmopathy patients. The paper describes TCR Vbeta CDR3 sequencing of some 130 peripheral blood samples, made up of roughly 40 ophthalmopathy patients, 70 to 75 hyperthyroidism patients and 17 progressor patients. The investigation overall reported the following: In cross-validation, a model built on a 13 V-J signature told ophthalmopathy apart from stable hyperthyroidism with approximately 91% sensitivity and about 81% specificity, and in testing the same model reached 80%/75%. Most expanded thyroid clonotypes (frequency above 0.001) were also found in blood, which suggests that blood repertoires may mirror thyroid immune responses. In validation, progression to ophthalmopathy was predicted by the model with 70% to 71% sensitivity and just over 72% specificity, a median of approximately 6.5 months before onset. No statistical method was used to fix the sample size in advance, and group allocation was not hidden from the investigators.

CDR1 and CDR2, per the germline V gene, are SGHTA and FQGNSA. Including cysteine and phenylalanine, the CDR3 has 13 amino acids. The CDR3 DNA has 39 bases and is translated from base 1. Trimming removed 5 bases from V and 11 bases from J, leaving 18 bases between the germline ends. This clonotype was counted many times. The target of this receptor is not known. Nothing much larger sits one base from this clone, and base qualities are not available. Amplification of TCR beta CDR3 regions was carried out from RNA transcripts. The TCR CDR3 was subjected to a first round of RT-PCR using the HTBI primer set and the Qiagen OneStep RT-PCR kit. Libraries were constructed in a second round of multiplex PCR, after which size selection and purification were carried out. The libraries were sequenced on an Illumina HiSeq2000 using paired-end 100 bp reads. For the original study's pipeline: Raw data were processed with SOAPnuke, discarding reads with adapters, uncalled bases, mean Phred below 15, or no exact constant-primer or identifier match. COPE v1.2.5 was used to merge high-quality paired reads, and clonotypes were defined as unique nucleotide sequences. MiTCR v1.1 was used to align the clonotypes against IMGT TRBV, TRBD and TRBJ reference segments. The analysis included only V-J combinations with a frequency above 0.0001, which together covered more than 98% of the repertoires. The TCS score was defined as the ratio of F50 (clonal expansion) to E x V (chaos), calculated using BLOSUM62-based TCRdist between CDR3 peptides within each V-J. Welch's t-statistics and random forest reduced fewer than 550 V-J features to 13, which were used in a naive Bayes classifier (R e1071). In-frame beta chains were kept once TCRdb had trimmed the public reads at Q25 with fastp and called clones with MiXCR. Identical CDR3 proteins give one entry, which carries the most common genes and DNA. The V and J calls and clone size come from TCRdb's table, not from the authors' own analysis. In this sample the table shows roughly 300,000 distinct CDR3 sequences, less than 30% of which occur a single time. More than 25% of the sample is held by the ten biggest clonotypes.

The hyperthyroidism patients were between 18 and 65 years old and newly diagnosed, with a disease duration of less than 2 months. Exclusion was applied to patients with uncontrolled infections, other autoimmune diseases, pregnancy or lactation. Diagnoses were established on the basis of clinical symptoms, serum thyroxine and TRAb, thyroid ultrasound, and orbital computed tomography. Blood from progressor patients was collected at the time of first diagnosis with hyperthyroidism, before any ophthalmopathy symptoms had appeared. Ficoll-Paque density gradient centrifugation was used to isolate PBMCs from 8.5 to 10 ml of fresh peripheral blood. Progressor patients were initially diagnosed with Graves' hyperthyroidism and developed ophthalmopathy during follow-up. Trizol reagent was used to extract total RNA, and RNA quality was then checked on an Agilent 2100 Bioanalyzer.

Here the chain combines TRBV7-2 and TRBJ1-1, and the D gene may be TRBD1, 6 bases matching. The TCR was taken from a man aged 35 to 55 with Graves' hyperthyroidism that later progressed to Graves' ophthalmopathy. The sequenced material came from blood. The sequenced DNA is TGTGCCAGCAGCATAACGAACAGGGTTGTCGCTTTCTTT. Translated, it gives CASSITNRVVAFF.